What follows are 20 T cell receptor beta chains derived from one specimen sequenced in a study of shared clonotypes between healthy human individuals. Clones were sequenced by immunoSEQ multiplex PCR, and TCRdb holds only the in-frame ones, with some missing. The sample yields approximately 2,300,000 clones, around 93% seen once. Sequenced sample: naive CD4+ T cells from PBMCs. Stated subset: CD45RA+ positively selected. The receptors were sampled from a man between 18 and 35 years old in good health. Some clones in this sample may be carry-over from other donors' samples.

This chain uses TRBV5-5 with TRBJ1-4, with TRBD1 as a possible D gene (5 bases). Trimming cost V 0 bases and J 4 bases, with 7 bases left between them. Germline lookup yields CDR1 SGHKS and CDR2 YYEKEE (reference sequence). This CDR3 spans 14 amino acids. This CDR3 reads CASSLGQLNEKLFF. The CDR3 nucleotides read TGTGCCAGCAGCTTGGGACAGCTTAATGAAAAACTGTTTTTT.

Details on this clone: This CDR3 is also generated by other DNA sequences in the sample. The chain recombines TRBV28 with TRBJ2-1, with 12 bases matching TRBD2. V lost 5 bases, J lost 6 bases, and 5 bases stayed unmatched. Per the germline V gene, CDR1 is MDHEN and CDR2 is SYDVKM. This CDR3 has 15 residues. CDR3 sequence: CASSLRLAGVNEQFF. The CDR3 nucleotides are TGTGCCAGCAGTCTAAGACTAGCGGGAGTCAATGAGCAGTTCTTC. Supplemented by reference TRBV28 and TRBJ2-1, the full variable domain reads DVKVTQSSRYLVKRTGEKVFLECVQDMDHENMFWYRQDPGLGLRLIYFSYDVKMKEKGDIPEGYSVSREKKERFSLILESASTNQTSMYLCASSLRLAGVNEQFFGPGTRLTVL.

The V call is TRBV7-9, the J call TRBJ1-1; TRBD1 might be the D (6 bases). CDR1 is SEHNR, CDR2 FQNEAQ, per germline (reference sequence). The length of the CDR3 is 13 residues. V lost 8 bases, J lost 1 base, and 11 bases lay in between. The CDR3 protein is CASLDRPNTEAFF. CDR3 sequence (DNA): TGTGCCAGCCTTGACAGGCCGAACACTGAAGCTTTCTTT.

The rearrangement links TRBV30 to TRBJ1-2; D is perhaps TRBD1 (6 bases). The germline V gene encodes CDR1 GTSNPN and CDR2 SVGIG (reference sequence). The V end was cut by 3 bases, the J end by 4 bases, with 12 bases between. CDR3 size: 13 residues. CDR3 region: CAWRPGGFYGYTF. The DNA of the CDR3 is TGTGCCTGGAGACCGGGGGGCTTCTATGGCTACACCTTC.

In regard to this clone: Other DNA sequences in the sample encode the same CDR3. The genes are TRBV5-1 and TRBJ2-1; 9 positions agree with TRBD2. V was pared by 4 bases and J by 8 bases, with 4 bases of the junction left unmatched. There are 13 residues in the CDR3. CDR1 is SGHRS and CDR2 is YFSETQ in the germline V gene. CDR3 bases: TGCGCCAGCAGCCCGGGACTAGCCGATGAGCAGTTCTTC. This sequence encodes CASSPGLADEQFF.

The rearrangement links TRBV4-2 to TRBJ2-3; 8 bases fit TRBD2. This CDR3 is built from 17 residues. The trim removed 0 bases at V and 2 bases at J, leaving 7 bases unmatched. The germline CDR1 and CDR2 sequences are LGHNA and YNFKEQ. The CDR3 coding sequence is TGTGCCAGCAGCCAAGAATTGCTAGCGGGTTTCACAGATACGCAGTATTTT. Its protein product is CASSQELLAGFTDTQYF.

CDR3 sequence: CASSLVGSSGEAFF. The DNA of the CDR3 is TGTGCCAGCAGCTTAGTAGGCAGCTCAGGTGAAGCTTTCTTT. V gene TRBV7-2 combines with J gene TRBJ1-1; D uncertain. With 1 base removed from V and 7 bases from J, the gap between germline ends came to 13 bases. CDR1 is SGHTA and CDR2 is FQGNSA in the germline V gene. This CDR3 region has 14 residues.

This chain joins TRBV30 and TRBJ2-7, with a weak D call TRBD1 (5 bases). Germline V lookup: CDR1 GTSNPN, CDR2 SVGIG (reference sequence). The CDR3 runs 15 residues. The V and J ends lost 3 bases and 3 bases respectively, with 18 bases between them. The CDR3 here is CAWRTEVGRVYEQYF. CDR3 in DNA: TGTGCCTGGAGAACCGAAGTGGGCAGGGTCTACGAGCAGTACTTC. Together with reference TRBV30 and TRBJ2-7, the CDR3 gives the full variable domain: SQTIHQWPATLVQPVGSPLSLECTVEGTSNPNLYWYRQAAGRGLQLLFYSVGIGQISSEVPQNLSASRPQDRQFILSSKKLLLSDSGFYLCAWRTEVGRVYEQYFGPGTRLTVT.

The rearrangement links TRBV28 to TRBJ2-1; D unclear. Germline assignment: CDR1 MDHEN and CDR2 SYDVKM. The CDR3 is made up of 14 amino acids. Trimming took 6 bases from V and 3 from J, leaving 12 bases between them. The CDR3 DNA sequence: TGTGCCAGCAGGGCTATAGAAAACTACAATGAGCAGTTCTTC. Protein sequence: CASRAIENYNEQFF.

CDR3: CASSVAGTSGSTDTQYF. DNA for the CDR3: TGTGCCAGCAGCGTTGCGGGGACTAGCGGGAGTACAGATACGCAGTATTTT. The V call is TRBV5-4, the J call TRBJ2-3, with 14 bases identical to TRBD2. This CDR3 region has 17 residues. Germline V lookup: CDR1 SGHNT, CDR2 YYREEE (reference sequence). J gave up 3 bases and V 4 bases, and 7 bases lay outside the gene matches. The whole variable domain, filled in from reference TRBV5-4 and TRBJ2-3, reads ETGVTQSPTHLIKTRGQQVTLRCSSQSGHNTVSWYQQALGQGPQFIFQYYREEENGRGNFPPRFSGLQFPNYSSELNVNALELDDSALYLCASSVAGTSGSTDTQYFGPGTRLTVL.

This chain connects TRBV7-9 to TRBJ2-3, with 7 bases matching TRBD1. Germline-derived CDR1 and CDR2 are SEHNR and FQNEAQ (reference sequence). The junction had 14 bases not matched to a gene; V was cut back by 10 bases and J by 7 bases. The CDR3 runs to 14 residues. Written as DNA, the CDR3 is TGTGCCACCCGACAGGGCGAGGTCCAATATACGCAGTATTTT. Protein product: CATRQGEVQYTQYF. Variable domain in full (rest from reference TRBV7-9 and TRBJ2-3): DTGVSQNPRHKITKRGQNVTFRCDPISEHNRLYWYRQTLGQGPEFLTYFQNEAQLEKSRLLSDRFSAERPKGSFSTLEIQRTEQGDSAMYLCATRQGEVQYTQYFGPGTRLTVL.

The chain links TRBV28 to TRBJ2-5; possibly TRBD1 for D (6 bases). The CDR3 covers 14 residues. The germline V and J ends were trimmed by 6 bases and 6 bases, with 17 bases remaining between them. Per germline, CDR1 MDHEN and CDR2 SYDVKM. DNA of the CDR3: TGTGCCAGCAGCCGACAGGACAGTCGAAAGACCCAGTACTTC. It specifies CASSRQDSRKTQYF.

The chain couples TRBV10-3 to TRBJ2-3; 13 nucleotides line up with TRBD2. This CDR3 is built from 14 residues. Losses at the gene ends were 9 bases for V and 4 bases for J; bases not matched to a gene: 4. From germline, CDR1 is ENHRY and CDR2 SYGVKD. The CDR3 is CAIRLAGGPDTQYF. CDR3 in DNA: TGTGCCATACGACTAGCGGGAGGACCAGATACGCAGTATTTT.

For this clone: The same CDR3 also results from other DNA sequences found in this sample. The genes are TRBV6-1 and TRBJ2-7, with TRBD1 identical over 9 bases. Germline CDR1 MNHNS, CDR2 SASEGT. V shed 6 bases and J 0 bases; nucleotides not matched to a gene: 3. The CDR3 runs to 14 residues. The CDR3 reads CASRDRGHSYEQYF. As DNA, the CDR3 is TGTGCCAGCAGGGACAGGGGTCACTCCTACGAGCAGTACTTC.

The chain carries TRBV18 and TRBJ1-3; D is unresolved. CDR3 length equals 14 residues. The V end lost 8 bases, the J end lost 0 bases, and 11 bases lay between the germline ends. Germline V gene lookup returns CDR1 KGHSH and CDR2 LQKENI. The CDR3 sequence: CASRPDSSGNTIYF. The DNA of the CDR3 is TGTGCCAGCCGGCCTGATAGCTCTGGAAACACCATATATTTT.

J is TRBJ1-1 and V is TRBV20-1; TRBD1 agrees at 8 bases. Trimming took 5 bases from V and 6 from J; bases not matched to a gene: 2. In germline, CDR1 is DFQATT, CDR2 SNEGSKA (reference sequence). This CDR3 has 11 residues. CDR3 amino acids: CSADRGAEAFF. Here the CDR3 DNA reads TGCAGTGCTGACAGGGGCGCTGAAGCTTTCTTT.

The genes are TRBV5-1 and TRBJ2-1; D perhaps matches TRBD1 (5 bases). Trimming cost V 0 bases and J 7 bases, with 8 bases left between them. The CDR3 is made up of 13 amino acids. From germline, CDR1 is SGHRS and CDR2 YFSETQ. The CDR3 coding sequence is TGCGCCAGCAGCTTGGCGACAGCTAATGAGCAGTTCTTC. This gives the protein CASSLATANEQFF.

This chain uses TRBV7-3 with TRBJ2-2; 12 bases agree with TRBD2. CDR3 size: 15 residues. Germline V gene data show CDR1 as SGHTA and CDR2 as FQGTGA. Unmatched junction bases numbered 5, after V lost 4 bases and J lost 8 bases. DNA for the CDR3: TGTGCCAGCAGCTCCAGGACTAGCGGGGAAGGGGAGCTGTTTTTT. It yields the protein CASSSRTSGEGELFF.

The rearrangement uses TRBV11-1 and TRBJ1-2; 8 bases agree with TRBD1. This CDR3 is built from 14 residues. Germline-derived CDR1 and CDR2 are SGHAT and FQDESV (reference sequence). V shed 6 bases, J shed 2 bases, and the junction held 5 bases outside the gene matches. CDR3 sequence reads: CASSRRQGNYGYTF. CDR3 in DNA: TGTGCCAGCAGTCGTCGACAGGGGAACTATGGCTACACCTTC.

This chain links TRBV29-1 with TRBJ2-3; D not resolved. V was trimmed by 4 bases and J by 3 bases, leaving 11 bases between them. Germline CDR1 SQVTM, CDR2 ANQGSEA. CDR3 length equals 13 residues. In DNA, the CDR3 is TGCAGCGTTGCTTCCGAATTTACAGATACGCAGTATTTT. As protein: CSVASEFTDTQYF.